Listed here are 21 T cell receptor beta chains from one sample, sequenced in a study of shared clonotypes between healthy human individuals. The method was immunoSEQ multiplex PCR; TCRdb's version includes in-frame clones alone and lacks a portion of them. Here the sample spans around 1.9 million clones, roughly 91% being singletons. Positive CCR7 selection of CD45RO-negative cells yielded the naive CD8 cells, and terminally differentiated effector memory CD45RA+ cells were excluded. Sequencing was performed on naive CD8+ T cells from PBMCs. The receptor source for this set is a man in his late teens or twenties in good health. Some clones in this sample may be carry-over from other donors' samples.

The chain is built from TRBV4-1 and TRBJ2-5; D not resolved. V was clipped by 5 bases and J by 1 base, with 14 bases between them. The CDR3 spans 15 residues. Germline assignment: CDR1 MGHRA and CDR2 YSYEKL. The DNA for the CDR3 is TGCGCCAGCAGCTTCATCAGAACCGCCCAAGAGACCCAGTACTTC. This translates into CASSFIRTAQETQYF.

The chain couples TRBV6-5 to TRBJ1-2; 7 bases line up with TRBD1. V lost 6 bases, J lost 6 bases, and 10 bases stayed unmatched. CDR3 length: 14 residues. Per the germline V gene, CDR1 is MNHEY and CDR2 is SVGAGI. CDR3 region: CASSAEGAWDGYTF. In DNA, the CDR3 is TGTGCCAGCAGCGCCGAGGGGGCCTGGGATGGCTACACCTTC.

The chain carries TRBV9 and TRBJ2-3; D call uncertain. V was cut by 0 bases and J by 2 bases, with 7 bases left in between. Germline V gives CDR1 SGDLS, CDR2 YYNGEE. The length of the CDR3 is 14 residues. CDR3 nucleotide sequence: TGTGCCAGCAGCGTAGGGTCGTTCACAGATACGCAGTATTTT. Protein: CASSVGSFTDTQYF.

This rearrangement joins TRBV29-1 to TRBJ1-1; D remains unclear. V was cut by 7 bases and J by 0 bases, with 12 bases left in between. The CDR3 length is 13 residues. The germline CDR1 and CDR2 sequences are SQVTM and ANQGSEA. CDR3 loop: CSATGPVNTEAFF. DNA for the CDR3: TGCAGCGCCACCGGGCCCGTGAACACTGAAGCTTTCTTT. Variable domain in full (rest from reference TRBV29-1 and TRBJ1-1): SAVISQKPSRDICQRGTSLTIQCQVDSQVTMMFWYRQQPGQSLTLIATANQGSEATYESGFVIDKFPISRPNLTFSTLTVSNMSPEDSSIYLCSATGPVNTEAFFGQGTRLTVV.

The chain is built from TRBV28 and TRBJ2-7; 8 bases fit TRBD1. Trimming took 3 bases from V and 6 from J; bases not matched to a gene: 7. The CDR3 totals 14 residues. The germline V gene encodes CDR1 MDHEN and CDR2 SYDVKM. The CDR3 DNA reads TGTGCCAGCAGTTTCGGGACAGGTCCGCTCGAGCAGTACTTC. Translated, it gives CASSFGTGPLEQYF.

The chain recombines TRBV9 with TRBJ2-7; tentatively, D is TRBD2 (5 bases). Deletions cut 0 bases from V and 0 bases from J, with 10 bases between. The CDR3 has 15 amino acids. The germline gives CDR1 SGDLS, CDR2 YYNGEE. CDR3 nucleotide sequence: TGTGCCAGCAGCGTAGCTCCAGCGGACTCCTACGAGCAGTACTTC. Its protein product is CASSVAPADSYEQYF.

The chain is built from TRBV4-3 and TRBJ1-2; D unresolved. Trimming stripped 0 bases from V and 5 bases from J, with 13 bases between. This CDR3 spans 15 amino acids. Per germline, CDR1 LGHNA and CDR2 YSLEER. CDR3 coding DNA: TGCGCCAGCAGCCAAGATCTCGGTACCTCTTATGGCTACACCTTC. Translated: CASSQDLGTSYGYTF.

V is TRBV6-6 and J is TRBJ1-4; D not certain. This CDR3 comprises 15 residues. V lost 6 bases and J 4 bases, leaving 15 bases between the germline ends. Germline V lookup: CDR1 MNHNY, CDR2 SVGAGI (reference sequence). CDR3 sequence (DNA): TGTGCCAGCAGGGCTTTTGGGAGAGTTAATGAAAAACTGTTTTTT. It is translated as CASRAFGRVNEKLFF.

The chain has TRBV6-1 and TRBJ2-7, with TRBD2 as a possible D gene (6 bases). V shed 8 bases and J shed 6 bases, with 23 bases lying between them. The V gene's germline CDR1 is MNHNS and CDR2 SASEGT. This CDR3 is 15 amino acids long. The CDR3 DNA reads TGTGCCAGCCGACGTACGACCGGAGGGGTCGGCGAGCAGTACTTC. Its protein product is CASRRTTGGVGEQYF.

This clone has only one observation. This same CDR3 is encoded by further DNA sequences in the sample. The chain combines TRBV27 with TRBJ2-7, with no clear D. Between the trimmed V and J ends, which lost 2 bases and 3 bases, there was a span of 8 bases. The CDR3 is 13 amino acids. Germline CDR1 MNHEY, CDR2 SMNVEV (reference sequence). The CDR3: CASSLGWNYEQYF. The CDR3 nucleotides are TGTGCCAGCAGTTTAGGTTGGAACTACGAGCAGTACTTC.

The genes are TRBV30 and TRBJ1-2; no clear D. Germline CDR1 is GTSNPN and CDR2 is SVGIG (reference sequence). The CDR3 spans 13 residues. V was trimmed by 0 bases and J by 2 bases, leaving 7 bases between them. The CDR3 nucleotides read TGTGCCTGGAGTGTCGGCAACAACTATGGCTACACCTTC. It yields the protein CAWSVGNNYGYTF.

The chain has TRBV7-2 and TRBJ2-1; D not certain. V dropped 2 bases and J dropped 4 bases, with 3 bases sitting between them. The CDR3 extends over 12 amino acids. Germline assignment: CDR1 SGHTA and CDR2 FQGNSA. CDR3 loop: CASSLMYNEQFF. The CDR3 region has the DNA TGTGCCAGCAGCTTAATGTACAATGAGCAGTTCTTC.

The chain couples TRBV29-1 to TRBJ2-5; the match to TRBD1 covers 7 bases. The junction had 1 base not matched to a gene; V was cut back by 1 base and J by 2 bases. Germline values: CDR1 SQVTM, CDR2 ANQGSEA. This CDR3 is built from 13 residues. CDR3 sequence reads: CSVEGDSQETQYF. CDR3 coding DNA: TGCAGCGTTGAAGGGGACAGTCAAGAGACCCAGTACTTC.

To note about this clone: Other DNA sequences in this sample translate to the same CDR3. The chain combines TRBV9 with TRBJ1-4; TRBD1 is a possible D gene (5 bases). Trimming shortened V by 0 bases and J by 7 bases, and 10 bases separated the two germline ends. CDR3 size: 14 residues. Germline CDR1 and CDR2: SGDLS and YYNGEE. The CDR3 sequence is CASSVGQGGEKLFF. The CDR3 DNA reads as TGTGCCAGCAGCGTAGGCCAGGGAGGTGAAAAACTGTTTTTT.

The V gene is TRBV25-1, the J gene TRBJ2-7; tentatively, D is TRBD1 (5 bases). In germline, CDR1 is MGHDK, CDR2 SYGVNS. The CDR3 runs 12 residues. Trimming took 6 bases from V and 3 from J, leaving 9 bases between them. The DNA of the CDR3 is TGTGCCAGCAGCACAGGAAACTACGAGCAGTACTTC. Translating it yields CASSTGNYEQYF.

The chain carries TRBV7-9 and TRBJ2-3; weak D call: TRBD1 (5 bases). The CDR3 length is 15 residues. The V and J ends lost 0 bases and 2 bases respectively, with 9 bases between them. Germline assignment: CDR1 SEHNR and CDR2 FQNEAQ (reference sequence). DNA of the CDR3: TGTGCCAGCAGCTTAGCTGTTGGGGCCACAGATACGCAGTATTTT. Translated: CASSLAVGATDTQYF.

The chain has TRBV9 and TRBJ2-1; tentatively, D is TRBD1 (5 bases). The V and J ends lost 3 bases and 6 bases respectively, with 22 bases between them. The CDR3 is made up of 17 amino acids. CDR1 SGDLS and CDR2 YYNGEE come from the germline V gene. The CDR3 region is CASSGSAQGAVGNEQFF. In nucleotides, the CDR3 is TGTGCCAGCAGCGGAAGCGCCCAAGGGGCTGTAGGCAATGAGCAGTTCTTC.

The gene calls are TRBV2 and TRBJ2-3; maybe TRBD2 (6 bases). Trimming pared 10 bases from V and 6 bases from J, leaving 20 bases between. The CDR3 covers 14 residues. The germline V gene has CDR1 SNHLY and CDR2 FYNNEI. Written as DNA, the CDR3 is TGTGCCAACAGACTAGAAGGAGCGAAGGATACGCAGTATTTT. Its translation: CANRLEGAKDTQYF.

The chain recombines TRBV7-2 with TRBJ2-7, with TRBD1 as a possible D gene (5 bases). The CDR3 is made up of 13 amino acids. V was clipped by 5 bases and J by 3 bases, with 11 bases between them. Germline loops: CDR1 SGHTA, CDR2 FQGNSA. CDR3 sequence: CASSDRTRYEQYF. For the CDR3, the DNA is TGTGCCAGCAGCGACCGGACACGCTACGAGCAGTACTTC.

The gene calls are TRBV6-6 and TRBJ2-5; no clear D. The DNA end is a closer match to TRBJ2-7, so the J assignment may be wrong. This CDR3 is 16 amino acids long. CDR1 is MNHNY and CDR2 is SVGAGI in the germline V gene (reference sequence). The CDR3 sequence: CASSYNPVQVWGEQYF. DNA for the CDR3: TGTGCCAGCAGTTACAACCCGGTGCAGGTGTGGGGCGAGCAGTACTTC.

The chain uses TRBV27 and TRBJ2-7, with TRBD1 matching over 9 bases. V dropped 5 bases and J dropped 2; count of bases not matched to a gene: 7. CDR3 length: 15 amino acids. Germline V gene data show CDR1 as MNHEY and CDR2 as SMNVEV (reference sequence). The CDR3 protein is CASSRGTGITYEQYF. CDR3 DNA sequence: TGTGCCAGCAGTAGGGGGACAGGGATTACCTACGAGCAGTACTTC.